The 26 T cell receptor beta chains below were found in one sample sequenced in a study of cytomegalovirus exposure and HLA in healthy donors (dated by TCRdb to 2016 to 2017). Library preparation used the immunoSEQ multiplex PCR assay. For the multiplex PCR, a mixture combining 60 forward primers for TCR Vbeta segments and 13 reverse primers for TCR Jbeta segments was used. Here the immuneACCESS table is served through TCRdb, limited to in-frame sequences with V and J called. Missing clones are a known gap in these copies; in checked studies unresolved V genes cover under half, and the rest lacks a known reason. For this sample the table gives about 150,000 clones, of which about 76% were detected only once. Approximately 3.8% of the sample is taken by the ten largest. Sequences were obtained from PBMCs. These receptors were collected from a male donor in good health and CMV-seronegative.

There are a few counts of this clone. The chain employs TRBV5-6 and TRBJ2-2; possible D gene TRBD1, 5 bases. Germline values: CDR1 SGHDT, CDR2 YYEEEE. CDR3 length equals 16 residues. Trimming removed 1 base from V and 6 bases from J, with 16 bases in between. The CDR3 bases are TGTGCCAGCAGCTTGTATTCGACAGTCGGATCCGGGGAGCTGTTTTTT. Encoded protein: CASSLYSTVGSGELFF.

This clone was counted between two and nine times. The chain employs TRBV11-2 and TRBJ2-7; 8 bases are a match to TRBD2. Germline loops: CDR1 SGHAT, CDR2 FQNNGV. V lost 5 bases, J lost 5 bases, and 8 bases stayed unmatched. This CDR3 is 14 amino acids long. CDR3 in DNA: TGTGCCAGCAGCAACCCGGGGGGGCTAAACGAGCAGTACTTC. This sequence encodes CASSNPGGLNEQYF.

The chain recombines TRBV7-8 with TRBJ2-1; 10 positions agree with TRBD1. V shed 3 bases, J shed 4 bases, and the junction held 6 bases outside the gene matches. The CDR3 covers 16 residues. CDR1 and CDR2 from the germline V gene are SGHVS and FQNEAQ. The CDR3 region has the DNA TGTGCCAGCAGCTTGGCGGGACAGGGGCTTTACAATGAGCAGTTCTTC. It specifies CASSLAGQGLYNEQFF. The full variable domain, in which reference TRBV7-8 and TRBJ2-1 provide the parts outside the CDR3, is GAGVSQSPRYKVAKRGQDVALRCDPISGHVSLFWYQQALGQGPEFLTYFQNEAQLDKSGLPSDRFFAERPEGSVSTLKIQRTQQEDSAVYLCASSLAGQGLYNEQFFGPGTRLTVL.

This chain links TRBV5-1 with TRBJ2-1; 7 bases align to TRBD2. Germline V gives CDR1 SGHRS, CDR2 YFSETQ. The CDR3 totals 16 residues. Trimming cost V 4 bases and J 4 bases; bases outside gene matches: 11. CDR3 protein: CASSPPLAGQYNEQFF. CDR3 DNA: TGCGCCAGCAGCCCCCCATTAGCGGGCCAATACAATGAGCAGTTCTTC. Complete variable domain (other parts from reference TRBV5-1 and TRBJ2-1): KAGVTQTPRYLIKTRGQQVTLSCSPISGHRSVSWYQQTPGQGLQFLFEYFSETQRNKGNFPGRFSGRQFSNSRSEMNVSTLELGDSALYLCASSPPLAGQYNEQFFGPGTRLTVL.

This clone was seen a handful of times. This chain uses TRBV11-2 with TRBJ1-2; 7 nucleotides line up with TRBD1. Germline CDR1 SGHAT, CDR2 FQNNGV. With V trimmed by 6 bases and J by 7 bases, 17 bases remained unmatched. This CDR3 region has 16 residues. In nucleotides, the CDR3 is TGTGCCAGCAGTCATCTCCACGGACAGGTGTATGGTGGCTACACCTTC. It is translated as CASSHLHGQVYGGYTF.

This clone has only a few counts. The chain links TRBV2 to TRBJ1-2; 10 bases fit TRBD1. J was trimmed by 7 bases and V by 9 bases; bases with no gene match: 14. The CDR3 extends over 15 amino acids. Germline CDR1 SNHLY, CDR2 FYNNEI. DNA of the CDR3: TGTGCCAGAAGCCCCGCGGGACAGGGGCAAACTGGCTACACCTTC. It yields the protein CARSPAGQGQTGYTF. The full variable domain, completed using reference TRBV2 and TRBJ1-2, is EPEVTQTPSHQVTQMGQEVILRCVPISNHLYFYWYRQILGQKVEFLVSFYNNEISEKSEIFDDQFSVERPDGSNFTLKIRSTKLEDSAMYFCARSPAGQGQTGYTFGSGTRLTVV.

The chain carries TRBV5-1 and TRBJ2-1; TRBD2 matches 10 bases. This CDR3 comprises 16 residues. Trimming at V came to 1 base and at J to 8 bases, leaving 9 bases not matched to a gene. The V gene's germline CDR1 is SGHRS and CDR2 YFSETQ. DNA for the CDR3: TGCGCCAGCAGCTTGTCCCTAAGAGCGGGAGGGCATGAGCAGTTCTTC. Translated: CASSLSLRAGGHEQFF.

This clone occurred once. V gene TRBV6-5 combines with J gene TRBJ1-5; D remains ambiguous. The CDR3 runs 14 residues. Germline V gene data show CDR1 as MNHEY and CDR2 as SVGAGI. V was cut by 0 bases and J by 5 bases, with 8 bases left in between. As DNA, the CDR3 is TGTGCCAGCAGTTACTCCAGTTCCGATCAGCCCCAGCATTTT. This codes for CASSYSSSDQPQHF.

The rearrangement uses TRBV5-1 and TRBJ1-1, with 10 bases that match TRBD1. With V trimmed by 3 bases and J by 2 bases, 7 bases remained unmatched. Germline V gene sequence: CDR1 SGHRS, CDR2 YFSETQ. The CDR3 is 16 amino acids. CDR3 loop: CASSSGTGVYNTEAFF. As DNA, the CDR3 is TGCGCCAGCAGCTCCGGGACAGGGGTATATAACACTGAAGCTTTCTTT.

The table lists this clone with a few counts. This CDR3 is CASSRTASNTGELFF. The CDR3 DNA reads as TGTGCCAGCAGCCGTACAGCCTCGAACACCGGGGAGCTGTTTTTT. This chain links TRBV7-2 with TRBJ2-2; D gene unclear. The length of the CDR3 is 15 residues. The germline V gene encodes CDR1 SGHTA and CDR2 FQGNSA. V was pared by 5 bases and J by 0 bases, with 10 bases between.

This clone has just a few counts. The chain joins TRBV5-8 to TRBJ2-2; the match to TRBD2 covers 7 bases. Germline CDR1 reads SGHTS; CDR2 reads YDEGEE. J lost 4 bases, V lost 2 bases, and 5 bases had no gene match. This CDR3 comprises 15 residues. DNA of the CDR3: TGTGCCAGCAGCTTCCTCGGGACTACCACCGGGGAGCTGTTTTTT. This encodes CASSFLGTTTGELFF. Filled out from reference TRBV5-8 and TRBJ2-2, the complete variable domain reads EAGVTQSPTHLIKTRGQQATLRCSPISGHTSVYWYQQALGLGLQFLLWYDEGEERNRGNFPPRFSGRQFPNYSSELNVNALELEDSALYLCASSFLGTTTGELFFGEGSRLTVL.

This sequence joins TRBV5-1 and TRBJ2-7, with 8 bases fitting TRBD1. Germline V gene lookup returns CDR1 SGHRS and CDR2 YFSETQ. Trimming at V came to 4 bases and at J to 3 bases, leaving 6 bases not matched to a gene. The length of the CDR3 is 14 residues. CDR3 coding DNA: TGCGCCAGCAGCCACGGGACAGGAGACTACGAGCAGTACTTC. Translating gives CASSHGTGDYEQYF.

This clone has just one count. The chain links TRBV6-5 to TRBJ2-1; 8 nucleotides agree with TRBD2. After removal of 2 bases from V and 7 bases from J, the junction contained 7 bases not matched to a gene. The CDR3 spans 15 residues. The germline gives CDR1 MNHEY, CDR2 SVGAGI. CDR3: CASSYTGGPRNEQFF. CDR3 nucleotide sequence: TGTGCCAGCAGTTACACGGGGGGGCCTCGGAATGAGCAGTTCTTC.

This clone appeared a single time. The V and J genes are TRBV7-3 and TRBJ2-1, with TRBD2 matching 8 bases. This CDR3 has 15 residues. With 7 bases clipped from V and 5 bases from J, the junction kept 10 bases outside the gene matches. Germline CDR1 and CDR2: SGHTA and FQGTGA. The CDR3 reads CASTHPGGANNEQFF. The CDR3, as DNA: TGTGCCAGCACCCATCCGGGGGGGGCCAACAATGAGCAGTTCTTC.

CDR3 in amino acids: CASSFKYRAAYEQYF. The CDR3 DNA reads TGTGCCAGCAGCTTTAAATACAGGGCCGCCTACGAGCAGTACTTC. The chain recombines TRBV5-6 with TRBJ2-7, with D possibly being TRBD1 (6 bases). The CDR3 spans 15 residues. Deletions cut 2 bases from V and 2 bases from J, with 14 bases between. The germline gives CDR1 SGHDT, CDR2 YYEEEE.

The genes are TRBV21-1 and TRBJ2-7; the D segment call TRBD1 is taken from the table without a DNA check. TRBV21-1 is classified as a pseudogene. The CDR3 is 15 residues long. The CDR3 DNA is TGTGCCAGCAGCAAAGCTGGGGCTATCCCCTACGAGCAGTACTTC. It is translated as CASSKAGAIPYEQYF.

This chain links TRBV6-6 with TRBJ1-6, with D possibly TRBD1 on 5 matching bases. The CDR3 is made up of 16 amino acids. Germline CDR1 MNHNY, CDR2 SVGAGI (reference sequence). Trimming cost V 0 bases and J 5 bases, with 11 bases left between them. CDR3 nucleotides: TGTGCCAGCAGTTACTCGCGAGCAGGGAATAATTCACCCCTCCACTTT. Protein sequence: CASSYSRAGNNSPLHF.

The chain uses TRBV28 and TRBJ1-1, with unresolved D. This CDR3 is 12 amino acids long. Between the trimmed V and J ends, which lost 2 bases and 11 bases, there was a span of 12 bases. Germline V gene lookup returns CDR1 MDHEN and CDR2 SYDVKM. CDR3 loop: CASSLITSRAFF. As DNA, the CDR3 is TGTGCCAGCAGTTTAATCACTTCGCGGGCTTTCTTT. The full variable domain, completed using reference TRBV28 and TRBJ1-1, is DVKVTQSSRYLVKRTGEKVFLECVQDMDHENMFWYRQDPGLGLRLIYFSYDVKMKEKGDIPEGYSVSREKKERFSLILESASTNQTSMYLCASSLITSRAFFGQGTRLTVV.

On this clone itself: Mismatch with germline at one junction end may stem from a read error. This chain connects TRBV7-7 to TRBJ2-2; the match to TRBD1 covers 10 bases. Germline V gene data show CDR1 as SSHAT and CDR2 as FNYEAQ (reference sequence). The CDR3 is 17 residues long. The CDR3 coding sequence is TGTGCTAGCAGCTCCCCCGCGGGACAGGGGTACACCGGGGAGCTGTTTTTT. It yields the protein CASSSPAGQGYTGELFF.

This clone was found a few times. V is TRBV9 and J is TRBJ1-1; 7 bases are a match to TRBD1. The V gene end was trimmed by 5 bases and the J gene end by 10 bases; junction bases not matched to a gene: 8. The germline CDR1 and CDR2 sequences are SGDLS and YYNGEE. This CDR3 has 12 amino acids. CDR3 sequence reads: CASSVEGGLAFF. The CDR3 DNA reads TGTGCCAGCAGTGTCGAAGGGGGCTTAGCTTTCTTT.

The V and J genes are TRBV11-2 and TRBJ2-2; weak D call: TRBD2 (7 bases). The V end lost 5 bases, the J end lost 7 bases, and 14 bases lay between the germline ends. The CDR3 is 14 residues long. Germline assignment: CDR1 SGHAT and CDR2 FQNNGV. The CDR3 protein is CASSQGGGNGELFF. CDR3 coding DNA: TGTGCCAGCAGCCAGGGAGGGGGGAACGGGGAGCTGTTTTTT. Together with reference TRBV11-2 and TRBJ2-2, the CDR3 gives the full variable domain: EAGVAQSPRYKIIEKRQSVAFWCNPISGHATLYWYQQILGQGPKLLIQFQNNGVVDDSQLPKDRFSAERLKGVDSTLKIQPAKLEDSAVYLCASSQGGGNGELFFGEGSRLTVL.

The gene calls are TRBV6-6 and TRBJ2-5, with TRBD1 matching 10 bases. J lost 4 bases, V lost 4 bases, and 9 bases had no gene match. In germline, CDR1 is MNHNY, CDR2 SVGAGI (reference sequence). This CDR3 is 16 amino acids long. DNA of the CDR3: TGTGCCAGCAGTTTACCGGGACAGGGGTTGGGAGAGACCCAGTACTTC. Its protein product is CASSLPGQGLGETQYF.

The chain employs TRBV19 and TRBJ1-3; D might be TRBD1 (6 bases). Trimming shortened V by 6 bases and J by 0 bases, and 12 bases separated the two germline ends. The CDR3 contains 15 residues. CDR1 LNHDA and CDR2 SQIVND come from the germline V gene (reference sequence). The CDR3 DNA is TGTGCCAGTAGAACAGGGACCAACTCTGGAAACACCATATATTTT. It translates to CASRTGTNSGNTIYF.

The chain joins TRBV30 to TRBJ2-7, with TRBD2 identical over 10 bases. V lost 5 bases and J lost 3; bases outside the gene matches: 4. CDR1 and CDR2 from the germline V gene are GTSNPN and SVGIG (reference sequence). The CDR3 runs 13 residues. CDR3 region: CAWLTSGRYEQYF. For the CDR3, the DNA is TGTGCCTGGCTGACTAGCGGGCGCTACGAGCAGTACTTC.

The chain links TRBV4-3 to TRBJ1-6; D not certain. CDR1 LGHNA and CDR2 YSLEER come from the germline V gene. The CDR3 consists of 15 residues. Trimming removed 0 bases from V and 4 bases from J, with 7 bases in between. CDR3 nucleotide sequence: TGCGCCAGCAGCCAAGACTCGGGATATAATTCACCCCTCCACTTT. Translating gives CASSQDSGYNSPLHF.

This clone has more than one count but fewer than ten. The rearrangement uses TRBV5-1 and TRBJ2-3; 8 bases fit TRBD1. Germline CDR1 SGHRS, CDR2 YFSETQ. The V and J ends lost 4 bases and 3 bases, in that order; junction bases with no gene match: 7. The CDR3 totals 15 residues. CDR3 protein: CASSPGTGWTDTQYF. The CDR3 DNA follows: TGCGCCAGCAGCCCCGGGACAGGATGGACAGATACGCAGTATTTT.